Below are 5 T cell receptor beta chains sequenced from a single sample in a study of blood T cell repertoires in COVID-19. Profiling relied on immunoSEQ multiplex PCR, and the TCRdb table lists in-frame clones only, not all of them. The data show approximately 210,000 clones, about 84% seen once. The specimen sequenced was PBMCs or T cells enriched from blood (not recorded which). The receptors come from a man aged 25-45 years with acute COVID-19.

The rearrangement uses TRBV6-5 and TRBJ1-2; tentative D call: TRBD1 (6 bases). This CDR3 comprises 13 residues. CDR1 is MNHEY and CDR2 is SVGAGI in the germline V gene. Trimming shortened V by 5 bases and J by 8 bases, and 15 bases separated the two germline ends. The chain's CDR3 is CASSPAAGDGYTF. CDR3 DNA sequence: TGTGCCAGCAGTCCGGCCGCAGGGGACGGCTACACCTTC.

The gene calls are TRBV5-1 and TRBJ2-3, with a tentative D call TRBD2 (6 bases). There are 16 residues in the CDR3. Trimming removed 0 bases from V and 0 bases from J, with 11 bases in between. Germline CDR1 reads SGHRS; CDR2 reads YFSETQ. CDR3 sequence (DNA): TGCGCCAGCAGCTTGGGAGCGGGCGGCAGCACAGATACGCAGTATTTT. It codes for CASSLGAGGSTDTQYF.

This clone appeared a single time. The V and J genes are TRBV7-6 and TRBJ2-7; 8 bases agree with TRBD1. Germline CDR1 and CDR2: SGHVS and FNYEAQ. V lost 3 bases and J lost 0; bases outside the gene matches: 10. CDR3 length equals 17 residues. DNA for the CDR3: TGTGCCAGCAGCTTGGCCCCGGGACAGGACGCCTCCTACGAGCAGTACTTC. As protein: CASSLAPGQDASYEQYF.

The V and J genes are TRBV5-1 and TRBJ2-3, with D perhaps TRBD1 (6 bases). Trimming stripped 5 bases from V and 2 bases from J, with 18 bases between. The CDR3 totals 16 residues. Germline V gene lookup returns CDR1 SGHRS and CDR2 YFSETQ. The CDR3 spells CASSSAVGQNTDTQYF. The CDR3 nucleotides read TGCGCCAGCAGTTCTGCTGTGGGACAAAACACAGATACGCAGTATTTT. The full variable domain, its missing parts supplied by reference TRBV5-1 and TRBJ2-3, is KAGVTQTPRYLIKTRGQQVTLSCSPISGHRSVSWYQQTPGQGLQFLFEYFSETQRNKGNFPGRFSGRQFSNSRSEMNVSTLELGDSALYLCASSSAVGQNTDTQYFGPGTRLTVL.

The chain has TRBV12-3 or TRBV12-4 and TRBJ1-5; TRBD1 matches 8 bases. The J segment lost 2 bases and the V segment lost 6 bases, leaving 0 bases of the junction unmatched. This CDR3 spans 13 amino acids. DNA of the CDR3: TGTGCCAGCAGGGGACAGGGCAATCAGCCCCAGCATTTT. Amino acid sequence: CASRGQGNQPQHF.